Listed here are 30 T cell receptor beta chains from one sample, sequenced in a study of blood T cells in healthy people across ages. Primers used in a second PCR of roughly 6 to 12 cycles were a sample-barcoded 5' primer and a J-beta primer mix. TCRdb redid the calling of the 5' RACE reads with MiXCR, one entry per CDR3 protein. The table lists more than 750,000 distinct CDR3 sequences, around 29% of them singletons. The sample was also linked to a second study, of T cells of mothers and their children.

The sequenced sample consisted of blood. The receptor source for this set is a woman aged 40 to 55 in good health.

This sequence joins TRBV20-1 and TRBJ2-7; D might be TRBD1 (6 bases). Germline-derived CDR1 and CDR2 are DFQATT and SNEGSKA (reference sequence). The ends were cut back, 5 bases at V and 3 bases at J, with 8 bases in the middle. CDR3 length: 11 amino acids. CDR3 loop: CSAGTFYEQYF. The CDR3 DNA follows: TGCAGTGCTGGGACATTCTACGAGCAGTACTTC.

The chain uses TRBV9 and TRBJ1-1; tentatively, D is TRBD1 (6 bases). CDR3 size: 16 residues. The V end lost 0 bases, the J end lost 1 base, and 13 bases lay between the germline ends. Germline-derived CDR1 and CDR2 are SGDLS and YYNGEE. This CDR3 is CASSVGTSRGNTEAFF. DNA of the CDR3: TGTGCCAGCAGCGTAGGGACGAGCAGGGGGAACACTGAAGCTTTCTTT.

The chain is built from TRBV4-1 and TRBJ2-1; 14 nucleotides agree with TRBD2. Germline trimming cut 3 bases from V and 7 bases from J; bases unmatched to any gene: 2. CDR3 size: 15 residues. Germline CDR1 MGHRA, CDR2 YSYEKL. CDR3 sequence: CASSQGLAGENEQFF. CDR3 bases: TGCGCCAGCAGCCAGGGACTAGCGGGAGAAAATGAGCAGTTCTTC.

The chain joins TRBV7-8 to TRBJ1-2; weak D call: TRBD1 (5 bases). This CDR3 has 14 residues. Germline V CDR1 and CDR2: SGHVS, FQNEAQ. V was cut by 5 bases and J by 2 bases, with 12 bases left in between. CDR3 bases: TGTGCCAGCAGCCGGGGGACGGACAACTATGGCTACACCTTC. Translating it yields CASSRGTDNYGYTF.

This clonotype was detected many times. The V gene is TRBV12-3 or TRBV12-4, the J gene TRBJ1-2; D possibly corresponds to TRBD1 (5 bases). This CDR3 spans 13 amino acids. Trimming removed 5 bases at V and 10 bases at J, with 17 bases between. CDR3 amino acids: CASSLGPPGDYTF. CDR3 in DNA: TGTGCCAGCAGTCTAGGCCCACCGGGGGACTACACCTTC.

As to this clonotype: It may be a read error: a sequence one base away is much more abundant. V usage is TRBV4-3 and J usage is TRBJ2-7, with D tentatively TRBD1 (5 bases). The length of the CDR3 is 14 residues. Per the germline V gene, CDR1 is LGHNA and CDR2 is YSLEER. The CDR3 here is CASGQPGQAYEQYF. The CDR3 nucleotides are TGCGCCAGCGGCCAGCCAGGACAAGCTTACGAGCAGTACTTC.

The rearrangement links TRBV5-1 to TRBJ2-3, with D unclear. The V and J ends lost 7 bases and 2 bases respectively, with 17 bases between them. CDR1 is SGHRS and CDR2 is YFSETQ in the germline V gene. CDR3 length: 15 amino acids. For the CDR3, the DNA is TGCGCCAGCCGGGCCGGGCAGAAGAACACAGATACGCAGTATTTT. Translation gives CASRAGQKNTDTQYF.

The table lists this clonotype with many counts. The rearrangement uses TRBV5-1 and TRBJ2-7; D possibly matches TRBD1 or TRBD2 (6 bases each). The germline V gene encodes CDR1 SGHRS and CDR2 YFSETQ. The CDR3 has 14 amino acids. V lost 6 bases to trimming and J lost 7 bases, with 20 bases between them. Here the CDR3 DNA reads TGCGCCAGCACCTTAGTCGGGGGCTCGGGTGAGCAGTACTTC. It encodes CASTLVGGSGEQYF.

The chain is built from TRBV27 and TRBJ1-1; perhaps TRBD1 as D (6 bases). In germline, CDR1 is MNHEY, CDR2 SMNVEV (reference sequence). The CDR3 covers 15 residues. V lost 5 bases and J 3 bases, leaving 16 bases between the germline ends. The CDR3 DNA is TGTGCCAGCAGTCCCGCCGGGGGGCAGGACACTGAAGCTTTCTTT. Translation: CASSPAGGQDTEAFF.

The chain uses TRBV11-1 and TRBJ2-3, with 8 positions matching TRBD1. The CDR3 sequence is 16 residues long. Germline V gene sequence: CDR1 SGHAT, CDR2 FQDESV (reference sequence). J lost 6 bases, V lost 4 bases, and 12 bases had no gene match. CDR3 nucleotides: TGTGCCAGCAGCTCAGCGGGCAGGGGGCCCTCCGATACGCAGTATTTT. Translating it yields CASSSAGRGPSDTQYF.

The rearrangement uses TRBV20-1 and TRBJ1-1; no definite D call. V lost 0 bases to trimming and J lost 0 bases, with 8 bases between them. This CDR3 is 14 amino acids long. Germline V gives CDR1 DFQATT, CDR2 SNEGSKA (reference sequence). CDR3 loop: CSARDGGVNTEAFF. The CDR3 bases are TGCAGTGCTAGAGATGGTGGCGTGAACACTGAAGCTTTCTTT.

This chain connects TRBV5-4 to TRBJ2-2, with 12 bases that match TRBD1. Germline V lookup: CDR1 SGHNT, CDR2 YYREEE (reference sequence). CDR3 length: 16 residues. After removal of 1 base from V and 6 bases from J, the junction contained 4 bases not matched to a gene. CDR3 residues: CASSLPGQGASGELFF. CDR3 nucleotide sequence: TGTGCCAGCAGCTTGCCGGGACAGGGGGCCTCCGGGGAGCTGTTTTTT.

This clonotype was counted many times. The J gene is TRBJ2-5, the V gene TRBV7-2, with 8 nucleotides matching TRBD2. CDR3 size: 16 residues. V shed 8 bases and J 1 base; nucleotides not matched to a gene: 12. Germline V gene data show CDR1 as SGHTA and CDR2 as FQGNSA. CDR3: CASHRGGAGAQETQYF. The DNA for the CDR3 is TGTGCCAGCCACCGGGGGGGAGCGGGGGCCCAAGAGACCCAGTACTTC. Supplemented by reference TRBV7-2 and TRBJ2-5, the full variable domain reads GAGVSQSPSNKVTEKGKDVELRCDPISGHTALYWYRQSLGQGLEFLIYFQGNSAPDKSGLPSDRFSAERTGGSVSTLTIQRTQQEDSAVYLCASHRGGAGAQETQYFGPGTRLLVL.

Comment on this clonotype: One junction end disagrees with the germline gene, perhaps due to a read error. The chain has TRBV12-3 or TRBV12-4 and TRBJ1-2; 9 bases match TRBD1. The CDR3 loop spans 14 amino acids. The CDR3 spells CASSGNRGLSGCTF. The CDR3 DNA sequence: TGTGCCAGCAGTGGAAACAGGGGGCTGTCTGGCTGCACCTTC.

The CDR3 here is CSARDAYEAFF. The CDR3 DNA follows: TGCAGTGCTAGAGATGCGTATGAAGCTTTCTTT. The V gene is TRBV20-1, the J gene TRBJ1-1; D remains ambiguous. V lost 0 bases and J 7 bases, leaving 6 bases between the germline ends. The CDR3 totals 11 residues. Germline V lookup: CDR1 DFQATT, CDR2 SNEGSKA (reference sequence).

At least ten counts were recorded for this clonotype. V is TRBV20-1 and J is TRBJ2-5, with 9 bases identical to TRBD2. V lost 1 base and J lost 2; bases outside the gene matches: 5. Germline values: CDR1 DFQATT, CDR2 SNEGSKA (reference sequence). CDR3 length: 15 amino acids. The CDR3 spells CSARALAGPQETQYF. The CDR3 region has the DNA TGCAGTGCTAGAGCCCTAGCGGGGCCACAAGAGACCCAGTACTTC.

The chain employs TRBV2 and TRBJ1-5; a possible D gene is TRBD1 (6 bases). The V end was cut by 7 bases, the J end by 3 bases, with 22 bases between. The germline gives CDR1 SNHLY, CDR2 FYNNEI. The CDR3 is 17 residues long. The chain's CDR3 is CASNFQDRYFTNQPQHF. The CDR3 DNA reads TGTGCCAGCAACTTTCAAGACAGGTACTTCACCAATCAGCCCCAGCATTTT.

This clonotype has a handful of counts. The gene calls are TRBV29-1 and TRBJ1-2; D is uncertain. V was clipped by 2 bases and J by 5 bases, with 6 bases between them. Looked up from germline, CDR1 is SQVTM and CDR2 is ANQGSEA. The CDR3 loop spans 11 amino acids. CDR3 sequence (DNA): TGCAGCGTTGAAACGGGGTATGGCTACACCTTC. Translating gives CSVETGYGYTF.

This chain joins TRBV10-1 and TRBJ2-1; D may match TRBD1 or TRBD2 (6 bases each). The germline gives CDR1 WNHNN, CDR2 SYGVQD (reference sequence). CDR3 size: 13 residues. The ends were cut back, 4 bases at V and 8 bases at J, with 12 bases in the middle. CDR3 protein: CASSGGAKHEQFF. In DNA form, the CDR3 reads TGCGCCAGCAGTGGGGGGGCGAAGCATGAGCAGTTCTTC.

The chain is built from TRBV7-8 and TRBJ1-1; 7 bases agree with TRBD1. The CDR3 covers 14 residues. Trimming cost V 5 bases and J 3 bases; bases outside gene matches: 6. In germline, CDR1 is SGHVS, CDR2 FQNEAQ. The DNA of the CDR3 is TGTGCCAGCAGCCGCAGGGGGGCAGACACTGAAGCTTTCTTT. It encodes CASSRRGADTEAFF.

As regards this clonotype: A much bigger clone sits one base away, suggesting this may be a read error. The chain is built from TRBV15 and TRBJ2-5; tentative D call: TRBD1 (5 bases). The CDR3 loop spans 13 amino acids. The V end was cut by 2 bases, the J end by 11 bases, with 15 bases between. The germline gives CDR1 LNHNV, CDR2 YYDKDF (reference sequence). The CDR3 region is CATSRTTVNEQYF. CDR3 bases: TGTGCCACCAGCAGAACGACAGTCAATGAGCAGTACTTC.

As regards this clonotype: A read error may explain this, as a much larger clone is one base away. The chain combines TRBV4-1 with TRBJ2-1, with 12 bases fitting TRBD2. Germline V gene lookup returns CDR1 MGHRA and CDR2 YSYEKL. The CDR3 is 19 residues long. For the CDR3, the DNA is TGCGCCAGCAGCCCCTATGGGGCTAGCGGGGGGGCATATAACAATGAGCGGTTCTTC. Its protein product is CASSPYGASGGAYNNERFF.

Comments on this clonotype: Mismatch with germline at one junction end may stem from a read error. This chain links TRBV28 with TRBJ1-1, with D maybe TRBD1 (6 bases). This CDR3 contains 15 residues. Looked up from germline, CDR1 is MDHEN and CDR2 is SYDVKM. DNA for the CDR3: TGTGTCAGCAGTTTCCCCGACAGGCCTTTGGGTGAAGCTTTCTTT. Amino acid sequence: CVSSFPDRPLGEAFF.

The V gene is TRBV27, the J gene TRBJ1-1; TRBD1 aligns across 9 bases. CDR3 length: 14 amino acids. The J segment lost 7 bases and the V segment lost 8 bases, leaving 11 bases of the junction unmatched. Germline lookup yields CDR1 MNHEY and CDR2 SMNVEV (reference sequence). The CDR3 spells CASGRQTGGGEAFF. CDR3 DNA: TGTGCCAGCGGGCGTCAGACAGGGGGAGGTGAAGCTTTCTTT.

This clonotype was found a few times. The chain couples TRBV15 to TRBJ1-1, with 9 bases aligning to TRBD1. The CDR3 is 15 residues long. CDR1 and CDR2 (germline): LNHNV, YYDKDF (reference sequence). V shed 4 bases, J shed 6 bases, and the junction held 9 bases outside the gene matches. CDR3 residues: CATSTDRGFGAEAFF. As DNA, the CDR3 is TGTGCCACCAGCACCGACAGGGGGTTCGGAGCTGAAGCTTTCTTT.

The chain joins TRBV19 to TRBJ1-1; tentative D call: TRBD1 (5 bases). V was clipped by 8 bases and J by 4 bases, with 14 bases between them. Germline CDR1 is LNHDA and CDR2 is SQIVND (reference sequence). This CDR3 is built from 13 residues. CDR3 nucleotides: TGTGCCAGTCGGGCCGGGGGAACCACTGAAGCTTTCTTT. It encodes CASRAGGTTEAFF.

This clonotype has only one observation. This may arise from a read error, as a much more abundant clone is one base away. The chain is built from TRBV6-1 and TRBJ2-5; TRBD2 might be the D (6 bases). The CDR3 is made up of 14 amino acids. Germline lookup yields CDR1 MNHNS and CDR2 SASEGT. The CDR3 spells CASSPDRPGEAQYF. CDR3 coding DNA: TGTGCCAGCAGTCCCGACCGACCGGGAGAGGCCCAGTACTTC.

This clonotype was seen a few times. The rearrangement links TRBV7-9 to TRBJ2-5, with D perhaps TRBD1 (6 bases). V dropped 5 bases and J dropped 5 bases, with 33 bases sitting between them. The CDR3 is 20 residues long. Germline CDR1 is SEHNR and CDR2 is FQNEAQ (reference sequence). CDR3 nucleotides: TGTGCCAGCAGCCCAGTCGCTGGGCCAAAAAGGACAGAGAGTTTCGAGACCCAGTACTTC. Its protein is CASSPVAGPKRTESFETQYF.

The V and J genes are TRBV19 and TRBJ2-7, with D perhaps TRBD2 (5 bases). V dropped 1 base and J dropped 6 bases, with 7 bases sitting between them. The CDR3 sequence is 12 residues long. Germline V gene lookup returns CDR1 LNHDA and CDR2 SQIVND (reference sequence). The CDR3 DNA reads as TGTGCCAGTAGTATAGCGGGGAGCGAGCAGTACTTC. Amino acids: CASSIAGSEQYF.

The J gene is TRBJ1-6, the V gene TRBV5-1, with 9 bases aligning to TRBD1. The length of the CDR3 is 16 residues. The ends lost 2 bases at V and 7 bases at J; junction bases unmatched: 7. The germline gives CDR1 SGHRS, CDR2 YFSETQ. This chain's CDR3 is CASSFNWDRENSPLHF. CDR3 nucleotides: TGCGCCAGCAGCTTCAACTGGGACAGGGAGAATTCACCCCTCCACTTT.